This TCR beta chain was profiled in a study of radiation and T cells in renal cell carcinoma. Study-level results: Baseline intratumoral clonotype presence is unknown without pretreatment biopsies.

Germline V gene data show CDR1 as SGHDN and CDR2 as FVKESK. The ends were cut back, 5 bases at V and 5 bases at J, with 14 bases in the middle. The CDR3 covers 14 residues. Generated by immunoSEQ multiplex PCR, the TCRdb table keeps only in-frame clones and is missing some. This table holds roughly 130,000 clones, 70% to 90% found once. Noted time point: blood 2 weeks post-SBRT. Treatment reported: 15 Gy SBRT to primary tumor, nephrectomy 4 weeks later. As for this clone: Its antigen is unidentified.

The TCR originated in a woman aged 70 to 79 with renal cell carcinoma. The sample in question was blood, obtained from a patient whose treatment included radiotherapy and nephrectomy. This chain uses TRBV14 with TRBJ2-3; D ambiguous. The CDR3 DNA sequence: TGTGCCAGCAGCTTTTGGACCCGCAAAGATACGCAGTATTTT. Protein: CASSFWTRKDTQYF.